Shown below are 32 T cell receptor beta chains from a single sample sequenced in a study of blood T cell repertoires in COVID-19. The repertoire was sequenced with immunoSEQ multiplex PCR; TCRdb's copy has only in-frame clones and lacks some. The sample lists under 450,000 clones, approximately 90% seen once, with roughly 0.86% in the top ten. Sample: PBMCs or T cells enriched from blood (not recorded which). The source of these receptors is a middle-aged woman who had been exposed to COVID-19.

This chain connects TRBV5-5 to TRBJ2-7, with TRBD2 identical over 10 bases. The CDR3 consists of 16 residues. CDR1 SGHKS and CDR2 YYEKEE come from the germline V gene (reference sequence). V shed 3 bases and J 6 bases; nucleotides not matched to a gene: 12. In DNA form, the CDR3 reads TGTGCCAGCAGCTATGGGCGACTAGCGGGCACTTTCGAGCAGTACTTC. Residues: CASSYGRLAGTFEQYF. The whole variable domain, filled in from reference TRBV5-5 and TRBJ2-7, reads DAGVTQSPTHLIKTRGQQVTLRCSPISGHKSVSWYQQVLGQGPQFIFQYYEKEERGRGNFPDRFSARQFPNYSSELNVNALLLGDSALYLCASSYGRLAGTFEQYFGPGTRLTVT.

The rearrangement joins TRBV9 to TRBJ2-7; possibly TRBD2 for D (5 bases). The CDR3 runs to 14 residues. The germline V gene encodes CDR1 SGDLS and CDR2 YYNGEE. Trimming removed 0 bases from V and 2 bases from J, with 9 bases in between. CDR3 amino acids: CASSVGGSPYEQYF. In nucleotides, the CDR3 is TGTGCCAGCAGCGTAGGAGGGAGCCCCTACGAGCAGTACTTC.

V and J are TRBV18 and TRBJ2-5, with 10 bases lining up with TRBD1. J was trimmed by 5 bases and V by 4 bases; bases with no gene match: 1. The germline V gene has CDR1 KGHSH and CDR2 LQKENI. The CDR3 loop spans 13 amino acids. The CDR3 region is CASSLGQGETQYF. The CDR3 region has the DNA TGTGCCAGCTCACTGGGACAGGGGGAGACCCAGTACTTC.

This rearrangement joins TRBV21-1 to TRBJ2-6; the listed D gene, TRBD2, was not tested against the DNA. TRBV21-1 is classified as a pseudogene. The CDR3 contains 17 residues. The CDR3 DNA reads as TGTGCCAGCAGCATCGGAGGGAAGCGGAAAGTGGCCAACGTCCTGACTTTC. Its translation: CASSIGGKRKVANVLTF.

The chain recombines TRBV7-9 with TRBJ1-2, with TRBD1 matching over 7 bases. This CDR3 has 13 amino acids. V shed 5 bases, J shed 4 bases, and the junction held 4 bases outside the gene matches. CDR1 is SEHNR, CDR2 FQNEAQ, per germline (reference sequence). CDR3 sequence: CASSTRDSYGYTF. DNA for the CDR3: TGTGCCAGCAGCACGAGGGACAGCTATGGCTACACCTTC.

As concerns this clone: The same CDR3 arises from other DNA sequences in this sample as well. This sequence joins TRBV27 and TRBJ1-4; TRBD1 might be the D (6 bases). V was trimmed by 1 base and J by 8 bases, leaving 11 bases between them. This CDR3 has 14 residues. Germline CDR1 MNHEY, CDR2 SMNVEV (reference sequence). CDR3 residues: CASSLFRGGEKLFF. The CDR3 DNA reads TGTGCCAGCAGTTTATTCAGGGGCGGCGAAAAACTGTTTTTT.

J is TRBJ2-7 and V is TRBV14; the match to TRBD1 covers 7 bases. With 5 bases clipped from V and 4 bases from J, the junction kept 11 bases outside the gene matches. This CDR3 has 15 residues. CDR1 is SGHDN and CDR2 is FVKESK in the germline V gene. CDR3 loop: CASSATGTDLYEQYF. For the CDR3, the DNA is TGTGCCAGCAGCGCAACCGGGACAGATCTTTACGAGCAGTACTTC. Combining the CDR3 with reference TRBV14 and TRBJ2-7 gives the whole variable domain EAGVTQFPSHSVIEKGQTVTLRCDPISGHDNLYWYRRVMGKEIKFLLHFVKESKQDESGMPNNRFLAERTGGTYSTLKVQPAELEDSGVYFCASSATGTDLYEQYFGPGTRLTVT.

The rearrangement uses TRBV30 and TRBJ2-7; TRBD1 matches at 9 bases. Germline V gene data show CDR1 as GTSNPN and CDR2 as SVGIG (reference sequence). The CDR3 extends over 13 amino acids. J was trimmed by 2 bases and V by 1 base; bases with no gene match: 0. CDR3: CAWSGTGAYEQYF. The CDR3 DNA sequence: TGTGCCTGGAGTGGGACAGGGGCCTACGAGCAGTACTTC.

This chain connects TRBV10-1 to TRBJ1-2; a possible D gene is TRBD1 (5 bases). V was cut by 0 bases and J by 5 bases, with 13 bases left in between. Per germline, CDR1 WNHNN and CDR2 SYGVQD (reference sequence). This CDR3 contains 15 residues. CDR3 sequence (DNA): TGCGCCAGCAGTGAGTCAGTCGGGGGGATTTATGGCTACACCTTC. This codes for CASSESVGGIYGYTF.

This chain links TRBV7-3 with TRBJ1-2, with 9 bases fitting TRBD1. With V trimmed by 8 bases and J by 1 base, 8 bases remained unmatched. The CDR3 runs 15 residues. Looked up from germline, CDR1 is SGHTA and CDR2 is FQGTGA. CDR3 sequence reads: CASSFWTGVNYGYTF. CDR3 DNA sequence: TGTGCCAGCTCCTTCTGGACAGGGGTTAACTATGGCTACACCTTC.

The chain couples TRBV2 to TRBJ1-5, with D maybe TRBD1 (6 bases). Germline V lookup: CDR1 SNHLY, CDR2 FYNNEI. This CDR3 spans 16 amino acids. V lost 5 bases and J lost 0, with 14 bases in between. The CDR3, as DNA: TGTGCCAGCAGTCCGGGACATGGAACTAGCAATCAGCCCCAGCATTTT. Amino acid sequence: CASSPGHGTSNQPQHF.

CDR3 sequence (DNA): TGTGCCAGCAGGAAGTGGGGACAGTACGAGCAGTACTTC. It specifies CASRKWGQYEQYF. V and J are TRBV6-5 and TRBJ2-7; 7 nucleotides align to TRBD1. The ends lost 6 bases at V and 4 bases at J; junction bases unmatched: 6. The CDR3 is 13 residues long. The germline CDR1 and CDR2 sequences are MNHEY and SVGAGI.

This clone was observed a handful of times. This CDR3 is CASSLSPDMKGYTF. CDR3 in DNA: TGTGCCAGCAGCTTAAGTCCCGACATGAAAGGCTACACCTTC. This chain links TRBV7-9 with TRBJ1-2; the D is unclear. The CDR3 contains 14 residues. Germline CDR1 SEHNR, CDR2 FQNEAQ (reference sequence). Deletions cut 2 bases from V and 8 bases from J, with 15 bases between.

The V and J genes are TRBV7-2 and TRBJ2-7; no firm D call. The germline V gene encodes CDR1 SGHTA and CDR2 FQGNSA. The CDR3 is 13 amino acids. V was cut by 3 bases and J by 4 bases, with 10 bases left in between. The CDR3 DNA reads TGTGCCAGCAGCTTTAGTCCCTCTTACGAGCAGTACTTC. Its translation: CASSFSPSYEQYF.

The J gene is TRBJ1-6, the V gene TRBV6-5; no clear D. The CDR3 consists of 13 residues. Germline V gene lookup returns CDR1 MNHEY and CDR2 SVGAGI. The V end lost 6 bases, the J end lost 6 bases, and 9 bases lay between the germline ends. CDR3 nucleotide sequence: TGTGCCAGCAGGGCAACGATTAATTCACCCCTCCACTTT. Translation gives CASRATINSPLHF.

This clone was seen more than once but under ten times. The CDR3 nucleotides are TGTGCCAGCAGTTCAGGACAGGGGGTACAGCCCCAGCATTTT. It yields the protein CASSSGQGVQPQHF. J is TRBJ1-5 and V is TRBV27, with 10 bases that match TRBD1. The CDR3 is made up of 14 amino acids. After removal of 4 bases from V and 7 bases from J, the junction contained 4 bases not matched to a gene. The germline CDR1 and CDR2 sequences are MNHEY and SMNVEV (reference sequence).

This chain connects TRBV5-5 to TRBJ1-1; the D is unclear. Germline V gene data show CDR1 as SGHKS and CDR2 as YYEKEE (reference sequence). Trimming removed 4 bases from V and 5 bases from J, with 15 bases in between. This CDR3 has 14 residues. The CDR3 loop is CASSLDPGRTEAFF. CDR3 coding DNA: TGTGCCAGCAGCCTGGACCCCGGGAGGACTGAAGCTTTCTTT.

This clone has a single count. The gene calls are TRBV3-1 (or the pseudogene TRBV3-2) and TRBJ1-2, with D perhaps TRBD1 (6 bases). This CDR3 is 14 amino acids long. The V and J ends lost 1 base and 5 bases respectively, with 11 bases between them. CDR1 LGHDT and CDR2 YNNKEL come from the germline V gene (reference sequence). The DNA for the CDR3 is TGTGCCAGCAGCCAAGCAGGGGAATGGTATGGCTACACCTTC. Its translation is CASSQAGEWYGYTF.

The rearrangement joins TRBV6-6 to TRBJ1-2, with TRBD1 matching over 8 bases. CDR1 MNHNY and CDR2 SVGAGI come from the germline V gene (reference sequence). The CDR3 sequence is 15 residues long. The V segment lost 6 bases and the J segment 5 bases; nucleotides outside the gene matches: 11. CDR3 protein: CASRPPDQGAYGYTF. Here the CDR3 DNA reads TGTGCCAGCAGACCCCCGGACCAGGGGGCATATGGCTACACCTTC.

This clone was picked up one time. V is TRBV3-1 (or the pseudogene TRBV3-2) and J is TRBJ1-2; D perhaps matches TRBD1 (6 bases). The CDR3 is 13 amino acids. From germline, CDR1 is LGHDT and CDR2 YNNKEL (reference sequence). V was pared by 6 bases and J by 8 bases, with 16 bases between. CDR3 DNA: TGTGCCAGCAGAACCAGGGAGGGGGAAGGCTACACCTTC. Its protein is CASRTREGEGYTF.

The V gene is TRBV27, the J gene TRBJ2-1; 7 bases are a match to TRBD2. Germline CDR1 MNHEY, CDR2 SMNVEV (reference sequence). The CDR3 extends over 16 amino acids. The trim removed 4 bases at V and 9 bases at J, leaving 15 bases unmatched. The CDR3 region has the DNA TGTGCCAGCAGTTCTACGGGGGGACGCTTTGGCAGTGAGCAGTTCTTC. Protein product: CASSSTGGRFGSEQFF.

This clone was counted a single time. V and J are TRBV15 and TRBJ2-1; D uncertain. Germline V gives CDR1 LNHNV, CDR2 YYDKDF (reference sequence). The CDR3 is 13 amino acids. The V and J ends lost 2 bases and 5 bases respectively, with 7 bases between them. This CDR3 reads CATSRSLNNEQFF. The CDR3 nucleotides are TGTGCCACCAGCAGAAGCCTTAACAATGAGCAGTTCTTC.

The chain combines TRBV19 with TRBJ1-5, with 9 bases aligning to TRBD1. CDR1 is LNHDA, CDR2 SQIVND, per germline (reference sequence). The CDR3 length is 17 residues. The J segment lost 0 bases and the V segment lost 5 bases, leaving 8 bases of the junction unmatched. The CDR3 coding sequence is TGTGCCAGTAGTGCGGGACAGGGCCCGGATAGCAATCAGCCCCAGCATTTT. Translating gives CASSAGQGPDSNQPQHF.

The chain combines TRBV6-2 or TRBV6-3 with TRBJ2-3; 9 nucleotides align to TRBD2. V lost 2 bases to trimming and J lost 7 bases; unmatched junction nucleotides: 13. The V gene's germline CDR1 is MNHEY and CDR2 SVGEGT. The CDR3 has 17 residues. DNA of the CDR3: TGTGCCAGCAGTTACCAGGAGGCTAGCGGGATAACTTATACGCAGTATTTT. Protein: CASSYQEASGITYTQYF.

The V gene is TRBV7-3, the J gene TRBJ2-2, with 9 bases fitting TRBD2. V shed 2 bases and J 4 bases; nucleotides not matched to a gene: 5. Germline CDR1 is SGHTA and CDR2 is FQGTGA. The CDR3 contains 16 residues. In DNA, the CDR3 is TGTGCCAGCAGCTTAGTTTCTAGCGGGGTCACCGGGGAGCTGTTTTTT. Amino acids: CASSLVSSGVTGELFF.

The chain uses TRBV10-1 and TRBJ1-1; D unresolved. The V gene lost 6 bases and the J gene lost 1 base, with 9 bases spanning the gap. The CDR3 extends over 13 amino acids. Germline loops: CDR1 WNHNN, CDR2 SYGVQD (reference sequence). The CDR3 nucleotides are TGCGCCAGCAGGGTACTAGGGAACACTGAAGCTTTCTTT. This sequence encodes CASRVLGNTEAFF.

This clone appeared a single time. The rearrangement uses TRBV10-3 and TRBJ2-5; 10 positions match TRBD2. Trimming cost V 0 bases and J 5 bases; bases outside gene matches: 9. The CDR3 contains 17 residues. Per the germline V gene, CDR1 is ENHRY and CDR2 is SYGVKD. The CDR3 protein is CAISESGSGGFSETQYF. CDR3 coding DNA: TGTGCCATCAGTGAGTCGGGTAGCGGGGGGTTTTCTGAGACCCAGTACTTC.

This clone has a single count. The rearrangement links TRBV24-1 to TRBJ1-2, with D hard to call. The V and J ends lost 5 bases and 8 bases respectively, with 14 bases between them. Per germline, CDR1 KGHDR and CDR2 SFDVKD. The CDR3 extends over 13 amino acids. Here the CDR3 DNA reads TGTGCCACCAGTGTGACGGGAGCGGGGGGCTACACCTTC. Translating it yields CATSVTGAGGYTF.

CDR3 in DNA: TGTGCCTGGAGTGAGACAGGGGGCGCGAGTGAAAAACTGTTTTTT. Encoded protein: CAWSETGGASEKLFF. The V gene is TRBV30, the J gene TRBJ1-4, with 10 positions matching TRBD1. The germline V gene has CDR1 GTSNPN and CDR2 SVGIG (reference sequence). The CDR3 is 15 amino acids. V was pared by 1 base and J by 7 bases, with 6 bases of the junction left unmatched.

The chain combines TRBV6-5 with TRBJ2-2, with TRBD1 matching 7 bases. Germline V gene sequence: CDR1 MNHEY, CDR2 SVGAGI. There are 15 residues in the CDR3. Germline trimming cut 5 bases from V and 1 base from J; bases unmatched to any gene: 4. This CDR3 is CASSQNRGNTGELFF. In DNA form, the CDR3 reads TGTGCCAGCAGTCAAAACAGGGGGAACACCGGGGAGCTGTTTTTT.

The chain has TRBV3-1 (or the pseudogene TRBV3-2) and TRBJ1-1, with TRBD1 as a possible D gene (5 bases). CDR1 and CDR2 from the germline V gene are LGHDT and YNNKEL (reference sequence). This CDR3 comprises 15 residues. V was trimmed by 1 base and J by 5 bases, leaving 14 bases between them. Here the CDR3 DNA reads TGTGCCAGCAGCCAAGGTCGGGGGGTTGGGACTGAAGCTTTCTTT. Its protein product is CASSQGRGVGTEAFF.

The gene calls are TRBV30 and TRBJ1-5; D is undetermined. Germline V gives CDR1 GTSNPN, CDR2 SVGIG (reference sequence). This CDR3 is built from 13 residues. V was cut by 2 bases and J by 11 bases, with 16 bases left in between. CDR3: CAWSSTAARTQHF. In nucleotides, the CDR3 is TGTGCCTGGAGTTCAACTGCTGCTAGGACCCAGCATTTT.